The 19 T cell receptor beta chains below all came from one sample that was sequenced in a study of cytomegalovirus exposure and HLA in healthy donors. PCR employed 60 Vbeta and 13 Jbeta primers. Profiled with immunoSEQ multiplex PCR; TCRdb holds only in-frame clones, not every one. The sample holds around 190,000 clones, roughly 78% seen once. Sequencing used PBMCs. Receptor source: a woman in her twenties or thirties in good health and CMV-seropositive.

In its sample, this clone was seen a few times. The genes are TRBV2 and TRBJ2-7; 11 bases agree with TRBD2. The CDR3 has 16 amino acids. Germline loops: CDR1 SNHLY, CDR2 FYNNEI. V lost 5 bases, J lost 0 bases, and 6 bases stayed unmatched. CDR3 sequence: CASSQKTSGSSYEQYF. The CDR3 coding sequence is TGTGCCAGCAGTCAAAAAACTAGCGGGAGCTCCTACGAGCAGTACTTC.

The chain carries TRBV19 and TRBJ1-5, with a tentative D call TRBD1 (5 bases). Deletions cut 5 bases from V and 2 bases from J, with 10 bases between. The CDR3 extends over 14 amino acids. CDR1 LNHDA and CDR2 SQIVND come from the germline V gene (reference sequence). The CDR3 is CASSVQGGNQPQHF. CDR3 nucleotides: TGTGCCAGTAGTGTCCAGGGCGGCAATCAGCCCCAGCATTTT.

The V and J genes are TRBV6-6 and TRBJ2-1; tentative D call: TRBD2 (6 bases). V was shortened by 3 bases and J by 6 bases, with 15 bases between the two germline ends. Germline V gene sequence: CDR1 MNHNY, CDR2 SVGAGI (reference sequence). This CDR3 spans 15 amino acids. CDR3 DNA sequence: TGTGCCAGCAGTTATCTGGGGACTTGGGGCAATGAGCAGTTCTTC. Its translation is CASSYLGTWGNEQFF.

The rearrangement joins TRBV9 to TRBJ2-2; the D gene is possibly TRBD2 (7 bases). This CDR3 spans 17 amino acids. V lost 0 bases, J lost 0 bases, and 12 bases lay in between. CDR1 SGDLS and CDR2 YYNGEE come from the germline V gene. The CDR3 DNA reads as TGTGCCAGCAGCGTAGCCGCGGGGGCCTCGAACACCGGGGAGCTGTTTTTT. It specifies CASSVAAGASNTGELFF.

This clone was counted between two and nine times. V gene TRBV29-1 combines with J gene TRBJ2-7; D not resolved. The CDR3 length is 11 residues. In germline, CDR1 is SQVTM, CDR2 ANQGSEA. Trimming cost V 1 base and J 3 bases, with 4 bases left between them. CDR3 in amino acids: CSVEVDYEQYF. CDR3 nucleotide sequence: TGCAGCGTTGAAGTAGACTACGAGCAGTACTTC.

The genes are TRBV9 and TRBJ1-3; D ambiguous. This CDR3 region has 16 residues. V lost 0 bases and J lost 0, with 10 bases in between. From germline, CDR1 is SGDLS and CDR2 YYNGEE. CDR3 in amino acids: CASSVDSISSGNTIYF. The CDR3 DNA reads as TGTGCCAGCAGCGTAGACAGTATTAGCTCTGGAAACACCATATATTTT.

The V and J genes are TRBV27 and TRBJ1-2; TRBD1 might be the D (6 bases). This CDR3 is built from 13 residues. V lost 4 bases and J lost 4, with 10 bases in between. CDR1 is MNHEY and CDR2 is SMNVEV in the germline V gene (reference sequence). The CDR3 region has the DNA TGTGCCAGCAGTTCAGGGGCCGGCTATGGCTACACCTTC. Translated, it gives CASSSGAGYGYTF.

This clone was seen a handful of times. The V call is TRBV7-2, the J call TRBJ2-7; no definite D call. CDR3 length equals 14 residues. CDR1 is SGHTA, CDR2 FQGNSA, per germline. Trimming took 4 bases from V and 0 from J, leaving 10 bases between them. CDR3 DNA: TGTGCCAGCAGCTCCCGCCTAAGCTCCTACGAGCAGTACTTC. This gives the protein CASSSRLSSYEQYF.

This chain connects TRBV7-2 to TRBJ1-4; 8 nucleotides align to TRBD1. The V gene's germline CDR1 is SGHTA and CDR2 FQGNSA. The CDR3 is 15 residues long. V was pared by 4 bases and J by 8 bases, with 9 bases of the junction left unmatched. The CDR3 loop is CASSWSGTGNEKLFF. CDR3 sequence (DNA): TGTGCCAGCAGCTGGTCCGGGACAGGAAACGAAAAACTGTTTTTT.

This chain joins TRBV29-1 and TRBJ1-5, with D possibly matching TRBD1 (5 bases). CDR1 is SQVTM, CDR2 ANQGSEA, per germline. The CDR3 contains 14 residues. Trimming cost V 4 bases and J 4 bases, with 14 bases left between them. This CDR3 is CSVVGDGGNQPQHF. The CDR3 nucleotides read TGCAGCGTTGTAGGAGACGGGGGTAATCAGCCCCAGCATTTT.

This rearrangement joins TRBV6-1 to TRBJ2-7, with 10 bases identical to TRBD2. The CDR3 loop spans 15 amino acids. V was clipped by 7 bases and J by 3 bases; unmatched bases: 9. CDR1 is MNHNS, CDR2 SASEGT, per germline. CDR3 sequence reads: CASTSEREGSYEQYF. DNA for the CDR3: TGTGCCAGCACCTCAGAGCGGGAGGGAAGCTACGAGCAGTACTTC.

The chain joins TRBV15 to TRBJ2-2; 12 bases are shared with TRBD2. CDR3 length: 17 residues. In germline, CDR1 is LNHNV, CDR2 YYDKDF (reference sequence). Trimming at V came to 6 bases and at J to 1 base, leaving 6 bases not matched to a gene. For the CDR3, the DNA is TGTGCCACCAGTCTGACTAGCGGGGGAAAGAACACCGGGGAGCTGTTTTTT. This gives the protein CATSLTSGGKNTGELFF.

There are a few counts of this clone. The chain uses TRBV5-6 and TRBJ2-1, with TRBD2 as a possible D gene (6 bases). Germline CDR1 is SGHDT and CDR2 is YYEEEE. There are 14 residues in the CDR3. With 2 bases removed from V and 5 bases from J, the gap between germline ends came to 11 bases. The CDR3 bases are TGTGCCAGCAGCTTAGGGCTAGCGAACAATGAGCAGTTCTTC. Amino acids: CASSLGLANNEQFF.

The gene calls are TRBV19 and TRBJ1-2; tentative D call: TRBD1 (5 bases). V lost 6 bases, J lost 7 bases, and 15 bases lay in between. Germline V lookup: CDR1 LNHDA, CDR2 SQIVND (reference sequence). This CDR3 is built from 13 residues. The DNA for the CDR3 is TGTGCCAGTAGGGGAGGGGAGGAGTTTGGCTACACCTTC. Protein: CASRGGEEFGYTF.

V usage is TRBV4-2 and J usage is TRBJ2-2; possibly TRBD1 for D (5 bases). The V gene's germline CDR1 is LGHNA and CDR2 YNFKEQ. The V and J ends lost 5 bases and 1 base respectively, with 23 bases between them. The CDR3 is 19 amino acids. In DNA, the CDR3 is TGTGCCAGCAGCTCGCCTATCTGGGGCGGAGACCAGAACACCGGGGAGCTGTTTTTT. Residues: CASSSPIWGGDQNTGELFF.

The genes are TRBV10-3 and TRBJ2-7; tentatively, D is TRBD2 (6 bases). CDR1 is ENHRY, CDR2 SYGVKD, per germline. Trimming shortened V by 2 bases and J by 4 bases, and 6 bases separated the two germline ends. The CDR3 has 12 amino acids. This CDR3 reads CAISEGGYEQYF. The CDR3 region has the DNA TGTGCCATCAGTGAGGGAGGGTACGAGCAGTACTTC.

This clone occurred a few times. The V call is TRBV11-3, the J call TRBJ1-1; no firm D call. CDR1 and CDR2 from the germline V gene are SGHNT and YENEEA. The CDR3 contains 14 residues. V lost 4 bases and J 1 base, leaving 10 bases between the germline ends. The CDR3 reads CASSSRERNTEAFF. The CDR3 DNA reads as TGTGCCAGCAGCTCCCGGGAACGGAACACTGAAGCTTTCTTT.

This chain links TRBV9 with TRBJ2-7; D is possibly TRBD2 (7 bases). The CDR3 contains 15 residues. Per the germline V gene, CDR1 is SGDLS and CDR2 is YYNGEE. With 4 bases removed from V and 2 bases from J, the gap between germline ends came to 16 bases. The CDR3 reads CASSPEGGLTYEQYF. CDR3 nucleotides: TGTGCCAGCAGCCCTGAGGGGGGACTAACCTACGAGCAGTACTTC.

The rearrangement uses TRBV7-9 and TRBJ1-1; D is perhaps TRBD1 (5 bases). The V end lost 3 bases, the J end lost 10 bases, and 15 bases lay between the germline ends. CDR1 is SEHNR and CDR2 is FQNEAQ in the germline V gene (reference sequence). The CDR3 sequence is 13 residues long. CDR3 sequence: CASSFSREGRAFF. DNA of the CDR3: TGTGCCAGCAGCTTTAGCAGGGAAGGAAGAGCTTTCTTT.